The clone carrying this T cell receptor beta chain was detected once. This CDR3 is 15 amino acids long. V lost 5 bases, J lost 6 bases, and 19 bases lay in between. Germline-derived CDR1 and CDR2 are SQVTM and ANQGSEA. Three rounds of nested PCR, following a modified ARM-PCR protocol, produced the TCRbeta library. A single record per CDR3 protein comes from TCRdb applying MiXCR to the multiplex PCR reads. The sample carries more than 85,000 distinct CDR3 sequences, less than 75% recorded once. No cell sorting was done before RNA was extracted from the tissue. This non-tumor lung sample came from over 3 cm beyond the tumor edge. This record comes from a study of tumor and adjacent non-tumor tissue in lung cancer.

V and J are TRBV29-1 and TRBJ1-4; the D is unclear. The sample consisted of distant non-tumor lung tissue. The origin of this receptor is a man in his thirties or forties with non-small cell lung cancer. CDR3 DNA: TGCAGCGTTCAGGCCCCCCATGGACGGGATGAAAAACTGTTTTTT. Translated, it gives CSVQAPHGRDEKLFF.